These 30 T cell receptor beta chains were all obtained from the same sample, sequenced in a study of radiotherapy plus CTLA-4 blockade in lung cancer. Some clones are missing from TCRdb's copy, which holds only in-frame ones; the method was immunoSEQ multiplex PCR. The table lists roughly 60,000 clones, 76% of them singletons. Source: peripheral blood, taken from a patient treated with radiotherapy plus ipilimumab. These receptors all come from a human donor with non-small cell lung cancer who had a complete response to radiotherapy plus ipilimumab.

This clone has more than one count but fewer than ten. The chain couples TRBV5-1 to TRBJ2-2; 7 bases match TRBD2. The CDR3 spans 13 residues. CDR1 SGHRS and CDR2 YFSETQ come from the germline V gene. J gave up 4 bases and V 5 bases, and 2 bases lay outside the gene matches. CDR3 region: CASSASGTGELFF. For the CDR3, the DNA is TGCGCCAGCAGTGCTAGCGGCACCGGGGAGCTGTTTTTT. The variable domain in full, with the rest retrieved from reference TRBV5-1 and TRBJ2-2, is KAGVTQTPRYLIKTRGQQVTLSCSPISGHRSVSWYQQTPGQGLQFLFEYFSETQRNKGNFPGRFSGRQFSNSRSEMNVSTLELGDSALYLCASSASGTGELFFGEGSRLTVL.

This chain connects TRBV4-1 to TRBJ1-5; D gene uncertain. This CDR3 has 13 amino acids. The germline CDR1 and CDR2 sequences are MGHRA and YSYEKL. The V gene lost 3 bases and the J gene lost 7 bases, with 10 bases spanning the gap. This CDR3 is CASSQATRQPQHF. CDR3 DNA sequence: TGCGCCAGCAGCCAGGCTACTAGACAGCCCCAGCATTTT.

The chain couples TRBV18 to TRBJ2-1, with TRBD2 matching over 12 bases. Trimming removed 3 bases from V and 6 bases from J; junction bases left unmatched: 6. The CDR3 loop spans 16 amino acids. CDR1 is KGHSH and CDR2 is LQKENI in the germline V gene. CDR3 nucleotides: TGTGCCAGCTCACCCCTACTAGCGGGGGGCCTCAATGAGCAGTTCTTC. It encodes CASSPLLAGGLNEQFF.

The chain is built from TRBV5-1 and TRBJ2-6; 12 nucleotides match TRBD1. Germline V CDR1 and CDR2: SGHRS, YFSETQ. The CDR3 is made up of 19 amino acids. Trimming at V came to 1 base and at J to 3 bases, leaving 8 bases not matched to a gene. The chain's CDR3 is CASSLKGGQGALGANVLTF. CDR3 coding DNA: TGCGCCAGCAGCTTGAAAGGGGGACAGGGGGCTCTTGGGGCCAACGTCCTGACTTTC. The entire variable domain, with the rest obtained from reference TRBV5-1 and TRBJ2-6, is as follows: KAGVTQTPRYLIKTRGQQVTLSCSPISGHRSVSWYQQTPGQGLQFLFEYFSETQRNKGNFPGRFSGRQFSNSRSEMNVSTLELGDSALYLCASSLKGGQGALGANVLTFGAGSRLTVL.

This chain uses TRBV10-3 with TRBJ2-7, with TRBD2 matching 10 bases. CDR3 size: 15 residues. V trimming: 10 bases; J trimming: 4 bases; junction bases outside the gene matches: 13. Germline CDR1 and CDR2: ENHRY and SYGVKD. DNA of the CDR3: TGTGCCACGGACCGCGGAACTAGCGGGACATACGAGCAGTACTTC. Translated, it gives CATDRGTSGTYEQYF.

V is TRBV29-1 and J is TRBJ2-3; TRBD2 matches at 7 bases. J gave up 1 base and V 4 bases, and 8 bases lay outside the gene matches. This CDR3 region has 15 residues. In germline, CDR1 is SQVTM, CDR2 ANQGSEA. The CDR3 DNA follows: TGCAGCGTTGTTCTGGCGGGGGTTGGCACAGATACGCAGTATTTT. Translating it yields CSVVLAGVGTDTQYF.

The chain has TRBV28 and TRBJ2-2; D perhaps matches TRBD2 (5 bases). Per the germline V gene, CDR1 is MDHEN and CDR2 is SYDVKM. The CDR3 is made up of 13 amino acids. Trimming pared 10 bases from V and 5 bases from J, leaving 14 bases between. The DNA of the CDR3 is TGTGCCACCTCGATGGGGAGAACCGGGGAGCTGTTTTTT. Amino acid sequence: CATSMGRTGELFF.

V usage is TRBV2 and J usage is TRBJ2-3; D possibly corresponds to TRBD1 (6 bases). With 6 bases removed from V and 2 bases from J, the gap between germline ends came to 9 bases. The CDR3 totals 13 residues. Per germline, CDR1 SNHLY and CDR2 FYNNEI. The CDR3 is CASRRTVTDTQYF. The CDR3 coding sequence is TGTGCCAGCAGACGGACAGTCACAGATACGCAGTATTTT.

This chain connects TRBV9 to TRBJ2-3; 10 nucleotides agree with TRBD2. The germline V gene has CDR1 SGDLS and CDR2 YYNGEE. The CDR3 loop spans 17 amino acids. Unmatched junction bases numbered 8, after V lost 0 bases and J lost 4 bases. The CDR3 region has the DNA TGTGCCAGCAGCGTAGTTAGCGGGGGGACGCACCCAGATACGCAGTATTTT. This encodes CASSVVSGGTHPDTQYF.

The genes are TRBV5-1 and TRBJ2-3; 12 positions agree with TRBD2. V was clipped by 2 bases and J by 0 bases; unmatched bases: 4. Looked up from germline, CDR1 is SGHRS and CDR2 is YFSETQ. There are 17 residues in the CDR3. The CDR3 spells CASSLGLAGTSTDTQYF. CDR3 DNA: TGCGCCAGCAGCTTAGGACTAGCGGGAACTAGCACAGATACGCAGTATTTT.

The chain couples TRBV27 to TRBJ1-2; 9 bases match TRBD1. The CDR3 is 14 residues long. Trimming cost V 6 bases and J 4 bases; bases outside gene matches: 6. Germline CDR1 and CDR2: MNHEY and SMNVEV (reference sequence). This CDR3 reads CASRTGGSGYGYTF. The CDR3 DNA follows: TGTGCCAGCAGAACAGGGGGCAGCGGCTATGGCTACACCTTC.

The chain employs TRBV6-5 and TRBJ1-6, with D unresolved. With 1 base removed from V and 7 bases from J, the gap between germline ends came to 8 bases. CDR3 size: 14 residues. CDR1 and CDR2 from the germline V gene are MNHEY and SVGAGI. CDR3 residues: CASSYFFGNSPLHF. The CDR3 bases are TGTGCCAGCAGTTACTTTTTCGGGAATTCACCCCTCCACTTT.

The chain links TRBV7-2 to TRBJ2-5; D ambiguous. The CDR3 covers 14 residues. Trimming removed 1 base at V and 4 bases at J, with 10 bases between. CDR1 and CDR2 from the germline V gene are SGHTA and FQGNSA. CDR3 in amino acids: CASSLVRRRETQYF. CDR3 coding DNA: TGTGCCAGCAGCTTAGTGCGTCGAAGAGAGACCCAGTACTTC.

This chain connects TRBV19 to TRBJ2-3, with a tentative D call TRBD1 (5 bases). The CDR3 is 15 amino acids. Trimming cost V 4 bases and J 1 base, with 12 bases left between them. Germline values: CDR1 LNHDA, CDR2 SQIVND (reference sequence). In nucleotides, the CDR3 is TGTGCCAGTAGTACTCAGGGTCGTGGCACAGATACGCAGTATTTT. Amino acids: CASSTQGRGTDTQYF. Using reference TRBV19 and TRBJ2-3 for the parts outside the CDR3, the full variable domain is DGGITQSPKYLFRKEGQNVTLSCEQNLNHDAMYWYRQDPGQGLRLIYYSQIVNDFQKGDIAEGYSVSREKKESFPLTVTSAQKNPTAFYLCASSTQGRGTDTQYFGPGTRLTVL.

In its sample, this clone was seen once. The V call is TRBV27, the J call TRBJ1-1; D uncertain. V lost 5 bases, J lost 2 bases, and 12 bases lay in between. Germline CDR1 is MNHEY and CDR2 is SMNVEV (reference sequence). This CDR3 is built from 14 residues. The CDR3 loop reads CASSPGRPNTEAFF. DNA for the CDR3: TGTGCCAGCAGTCCGGGTCGACCAAACACTGAAGCTTTCTTT.

This chain connects TRBV6-5 to TRBJ2-7; TRBD1 aligns across 9 bases. The CDR3 has 14 amino acids. V lost 0 bases and J lost 9; bases outside the gene matches: 6. Germline lookup yields CDR1 MNHEY and CDR2 SVGAGI. The CDR3 loop is CASSYSGQGIGQYF. The DNA for the CDR3 is TGTGCCAGCAGTTACTCGGGACAGGGAATAGGGCAGTACTTC.

This chain connects TRBV5-4 to TRBJ2-7; D is ambiguous. The V end lost 4 bases, the J end lost 5 bases, and 19 bases lay between the germline ends. The CDR3 sequence is 15 residues long. Germline assignment: CDR1 SGHNT and CDR2 YYREEE (reference sequence). CDR3 DNA sequence: TGTGCCAGCAGCCCCTCGGTAAGGTTAGCCGACGAGCAGTACTTC. Its translation is CASSPSVRLADEQYF.

The J gene is TRBJ2-7, the V gene TRBV6-5; 8 nucleotides match TRBD1. CDR1 is MNHEY, CDR2 SVGAGI, per germline. CDR3 length equals 15 residues. After removal of 6 bases from V and 3 bases from J, the junction contained 10 bases not matched to a gene. The CDR3 sequence: CASRIVGQGGYEQYF. DNA for the CDR3: TGTGCCAGCAGAATCGTTGGACAGGGAGGCTACGAGCAGTACTTC.

The chain employs TRBV6-5 and TRBJ1-4, with 8 bases fitting TRBD1. Germline loops: CDR1 MNHEY, CDR2 SVGAGI. CDR3 size: 14 residues. The junction had 8 bases not matched to a gene; V was cut back by 6 bases and J by 8 bases. CDR3 bases: TGTGCCAGCAGCGACCGGGACAGGTCAGAAAAACTGTTTTTT. The encoded protein is CASSDRDRSEKLFF.

This chain joins TRBV7-9 and TRBJ2-7; 8 bases fit TRBD1. The CDR3 is made up of 15 amino acids. In germline, CDR1 is SEHNR, CDR2 FQNEAQ (reference sequence). With 1 base clipped from V and 6 bases from J, the junction kept 8 bases outside the gene matches. Written as DNA, the CDR3 is TGTGCCAGCAGCTTAGGGCCCCCAGGGGGCCGCGAGCAGTACTTC. It translates to CASSLGPPGGREQYF.

The chain has TRBV5-1 and TRBJ1-4; a possible D gene is TRBD1 (5 bases). From germline, CDR1 is SGHRS and CDR2 YFSETQ. V lost 10 bases to trimming and J lost 0 bases, with 19 bases between them. The CDR3 has 16 amino acids. The CDR3 region is CAETRTRQTTNEKLFF. The CDR3 region has the DNA TGCGCCGAGACCCGCACCCGACAGACAACTAATGAAAAACTGTTTTTT.

The V call is TRBV28, the J call TRBJ2-3, with a weak D call TRBD2 (6 bases). Germline V gene data show CDR1 as MDHEN and CDR2 as SYDVKM. This CDR3 spans 15 amino acids. The V end lost 6 bases, the J end lost 4 bases, and 17 bases lay between the germline ends. CDR3 sequence: CASRGDRRRADTQYF. The DNA for the CDR3 is TGTGCCAGCAGAGGGGACCGGCGGAGGGCAGATACGCAGTATTTT.

The rearrangement links TRBV27 to TRBJ2-1, with 10 bases aligning to TRBD2. CDR1 is MNHEY, CDR2 SMNVEV, per germline (reference sequence). The CDR3 sequence is 15 residues long. V lost 5 bases and J lost 15; bases outside the gene matches: 16. The CDR3 loop reads CASSPTSGAVESGFF. CDR3 DNA sequence: TGTGCCAGCAGTCCCACTAGCGGGGCCGTGGAAAGTGGGTTCTTC.

CDR3 amino acids: CASSIVRDGGFSNQPQHF. Written as DNA, the CDR3 is TGTGCCAGTAGTATAGTTCGGGACGGGGGATTTAGCAATCAGCCCCAGCATTTT. The chain recombines TRBV19 with TRBJ1-5; maybe TRBD1 (5 bases). Germline assignment: CDR1 LNHDA and CDR2 SQIVND (reference sequence). Trimming left V 1 base short and J 0 bases short, with 16 bases between. The CDR3 is 18 amino acids.

J is TRBJ1-2 and V is TRBV5-1; 9 bases line up with TRBD1. V lost 4 bases, J lost 7 bases, and 8 bases stayed unmatched. This CDR3 is 14 amino acids long. Germline CDR1 is SGHRS and CDR2 is YFSETQ. The CDR3 DNA reads as TGCGCCAGCAGCATGACAGGGGGGATATCTGGCTACACCTTC. This encodes CASSMTGGISGYTF.

This clone was seen only a few times. This chain joins TRBV7-2 and TRBJ1-3; D is perhaps TRBD1 (5 bases). The germline gives CDR1 SGHTA, CDR2 FQGNSA. The CDR3 loop spans 15 amino acids. Trimming removed 2 bases at V and 0 bases at J, with 8 bases between. The chain's CDR3 is CASSLRQNSGNTIYF. In nucleotides, the CDR3 is TGTGCCAGCAGCTTAAGACAGAACTCTGGAAACACCATATATTTT.

The chain recombines TRBV11-2 with TRBJ1-1, with D possibly being TRBD1 (5 bases). Germline loops: CDR1 SGHAT, CDR2 FQNNGV. V lost 5 bases, J lost 4 bases, and 23 bases lay in between. This CDR3 is 17 amino acids long. Here the CDR3 reads CASSLRYGTTRGTEAFF. In DNA form, the CDR3 reads TGTGCCAGCAGCCTAAGGTACGGGACTACCCGGGGCACTGAAGCTTTCTTT.

This rearrangement joins TRBV19 to TRBJ1-6, with 7 nucleotides matching TRBD1. The CDR3 spans 14 residues. Trimming cost V 5 bases and J 7 bases; bases outside gene matches: 5. Per germline, CDR1 LNHDA and CDR2 SQIVND (reference sequence). DNA of the CDR3: TGTGCCAGTAGTTTGACAGGGTTGAATTCACCCCTCCACTTT. Protein product: CASSLTGLNSPLHF.

This clone was observed a few times. The genes are TRBV6-5 and TRBJ1-1; 7 bases match TRBD1. The length of the CDR3 is 14 residues. Germline CDR1 reads MNHEY; CDR2 reads SVGAGI. Unmatched junction bases numbered 14, after V lost 5 bases and J lost 11 bases. This CDR3 reads CASSPSGTEKMAFF. The CDR3 bases are TGTGCCAGCAGTCCATCCGGGACAGAGAAGATGGCTTTCTTT.

This clone has a single count. The chain couples TRBV28 to TRBJ1-6, with D possibly being TRBD1 (5 bases). CDR3 length: 16 amino acids. The V gene lost 4 bases and the J gene lost 1 base, with 11 bases spanning the gap. Germline lookup yields CDR1 MDHEN and CDR2 SYDVKM. The CDR3 bases are TGTGCCAGCAGTTCAGGGTCAAGGTCCTATAATTCACCCCTCCACTTT. It encodes CASSSGSRSYNSPLHF. Supplemented by reference TRBV28 and TRBJ1-6, the full variable domain reads DVKVTQSSRYLVKRTGEKVFLECVQDMDHENMFWYRQDPGLGLRLIYFSYDVKMKEKGDIPEGYSVSREKKERFSLILESASTNQTSMYLCASSSGSRSYNSPLHFGNGTRLTVT.